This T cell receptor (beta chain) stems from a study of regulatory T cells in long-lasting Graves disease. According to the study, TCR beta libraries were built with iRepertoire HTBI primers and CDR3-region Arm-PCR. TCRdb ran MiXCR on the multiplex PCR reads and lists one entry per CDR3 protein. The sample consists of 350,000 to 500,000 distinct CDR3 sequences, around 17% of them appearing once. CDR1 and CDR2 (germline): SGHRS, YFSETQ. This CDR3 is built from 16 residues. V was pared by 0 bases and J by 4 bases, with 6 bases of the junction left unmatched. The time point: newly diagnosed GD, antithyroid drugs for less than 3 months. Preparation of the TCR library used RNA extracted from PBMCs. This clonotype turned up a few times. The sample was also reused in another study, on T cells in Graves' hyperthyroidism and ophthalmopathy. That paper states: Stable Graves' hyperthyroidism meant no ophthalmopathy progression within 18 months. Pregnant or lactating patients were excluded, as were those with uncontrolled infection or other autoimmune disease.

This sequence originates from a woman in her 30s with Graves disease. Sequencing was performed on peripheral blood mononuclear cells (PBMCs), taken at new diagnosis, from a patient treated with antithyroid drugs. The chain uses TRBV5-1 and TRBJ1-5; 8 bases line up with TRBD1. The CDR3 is CASSLGTGSRNQPQHF. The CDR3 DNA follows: TGCGCCAGCAGCTTGGGGACAGGGTCCCGGAATCAGCCCCAGCATTTT. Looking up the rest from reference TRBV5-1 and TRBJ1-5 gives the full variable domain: KAGVTQTPRYLIKTRGQQVTLSCSPISGHRSVSWYQQTPGQGLQFLFEYFSETQRNKGNFPGRFSGRQFSNSRSEMNVSTLELGDSALYLCASSLGTGSRNQPQHFGDGTRLSIL.